This is a list of T cell receptor beta chains from one sample in a study of T cell responses to AZD1222 COVID-19 vaccine. Clones were read by immunoSEQ multiplex PCR, and TCRdb kept only the in-frame ones, dropping some. The profile shows about 130,000 clones, approximately 88% of them singletons. The sample consisted of peripheral blood, taken on day 0 of AZD1222 vaccination. Receptors originate from an adult in good health. Each CDR3 is given with its conserved first and last residue. A D gene is named only where the DNA matches it firmly. Size is omitted from some rows. Given values are once, few, many or a class for expanded clones.

j_gene | v_gene | d_gene | abundance | CDR3aa | CDR3nt
TRBJ2-3 | TRBV27 | TRBD2 | . | CASSLLGGRTDTQYF | TGTGCCAGCAGTTTATTGGGAGGGCGGACAGATACGCAGTATTTT
TRBJ1-6 | TRBV27 | . | . | CASSPLTDSPLHF | TGTGCCAGCAGCCCCCTGACAGATTCACCCCTCCACTTT
TRBJ1-2 | TRBV29-1 | TRBD1 | . | CSAPGQGLKGYTF | TGCAGCGCCCCGGGACAGGGACTTAAAGGCTACACCTTC
TRBJ1-5 | TRBV30 | . | . | CAWSVGGGNQPQHF | TGTGCCTGGAGTGTTGGGGGCGGCAATCAGCCCCAGCATTTT
TRBJ2-5 | TRBV2 | . | . | CASSEGETQYF | TGTGCCAGCAGTGAAGGGGAGACCCAGTACTTC
TRBJ2-7 | TRBV7-2 | TRBD2 | . | CASSLAAGDYEQYF | TGTGCCAGCAGCTTAGCAGCGGGAGACTACGAGCAGTACTTC
TRBJ2-2 | TRBV7-6 | . | . | CASSFGRPVTGELFF | TGTGCCAGCAGCTTCGGCAGACCTGTGACCGGGGAGCTGTTTTTT
TRBJ2-1 | TRBV10-3 | . | once | CAISELGDEQFF | TGTGCCATCAGTGAGTTGGGAGATGAGCAGTTCTTC
TRBJ2-6 | TRBV29-1 | . | once | CSVGPNSGANVLTF | TGCAGCGTTGGACCCAATTCTGGGGCCAACGTCCTGACTTTC
TRBJ1-1 | TRBV6-1 | . | . | CASSEALKGFLGGPRGLTEAFF | TGTGCCAGCAGTGAAGCGCTCAAGGGCTTCTTGGGTGGACCAAGGGGCCTCACTGAAGCTTTCTTT
TRBJ1-1 | TRBV27 | TRBD1 | . | CASQQGRDTEAFF | TGTGCCAGTCAACAGGGGCGGGACACTGAAGCTTTCTTT
TRBJ1-3 | TRBV5-4 | . | . | CASSLGQGGGNTIYF | TGTGCCAGCAGCTTGGGTCAGGGAGGTGGAAACACCATATATTTT
TRBJ2-5 | TRBV7-9 | . | . | CASSSETQYF | TGTGCCAGCAGTTCGGAGACCCAGTACTTC
TRBJ2-7 | TRBV2 | TRBD1 | . | CASRAGQGDEQYF | TGTGCCAGCAGAGCAGGACAGGGCGACGAGCAGTACTTC
TRBJ1-4 | TRBV25-1 | . | . | CASSEYPGREEKLFF | TGTGCCAGCAGTGAATACCCGGGGAGGGAAGAAAAACTGTTTTTT
TRBJ1-2 | TRBV10-3 | . | . | CAISESGVLNYGYTF | TGTGCCATCAGTGAGTCGGGGGTGCTTAACTATGGCTACACCTTC
TRBJ2-6 | TRBV19 | TRBD1 | . | CASTTDRGFSTGANVLTF | TGTGCCAGTACGACGGACAGGGGGTTCTCCACTGGGGCCAACGTCCTGACTTTC
TRBJ2-5 | TRBV19 | . | . | CASKPDPGWETQYF | TGTGCCAGTAAACCAGACCCTGGTTGGGAGACCCAGTACTTC
TRBJ1-3 | TRBV11-3 | TRBD1 | . | CASSFKAGTDSGNTIYF | TGTGCCAGCAGCTTTAAAGCCGGGACAGACTCTGGAAACACCATATATTTT
TRBJ1-4 | TRBV4-2 | . | . | CASSQDRISNEKLFF | TGTGCCAGCAGCCAAGACAGAATATCTAATGAAAAACTGTTTTTT
TRBJ2-5 | TRBV30 | . | . | CAWSVGGAPGLKTQYF | TGTGCCTGGAGTGTAGGTGGGGCGCCGGGTTTGAAGACCCAGTACTTC
TRBJ1-1 | TRBV29-1 | TRBD1 | . | CSVGQGRLSTEAFF | TGCAGCGTGGGACAGGGGAGGCTATCAACTGAAGCTTTCTTT
TRBJ2-1 | TRBV24-1 | . | . | CATSDSTARGEQFF | TGTGCCACCAGTGATTCTACAGCGAGGGGTGAGCAGTTCTTC
TRBJ2-7 | TRBV6-5 | . | . | CASKKYGETYEQYF | TGTGCCAGCAAGAAATATGGGGAGACCTACGAGCAGTACTTC
TRBJ2-7 | TRBV4-1 | . | . | CASSQGSGVYEQYF | TGCGCCAGCAGCCAAGGTAGCGGAGTCTACGAGCAGTACTTC
TRBJ1-1 | TRBV6-1 | . | . | CASSEDIWQDTEAFF | TGTGCCAGCAGTGAGGATATCTGGCAGGACACTGAAGCTTTCTTT
TRBJ1-1 | TRBV2 | TRBD1 | . | CASHLDRGYTEAFF | TGTGCCAGCCACCTGGACAGGGGTTACACTGAAGCTTTCTTT
TRBJ1-5 | TRBV2 | . | . | CASSGGGNQPQHF | TGTGCCAGCAGTGGGGGGGGCAATCAGCCCCAGCATTTT
TRBJ2-3 | TRBV4-2 | . | . | CASSRRGGSTDTQYF | TGTGCCAGCAGCCGTCGCGGGGGCAGCACAGATACGCAGTATTTT
TRBJ2-4 | TRBV19 | . | . | CASSTPTGVRGVNIQYF | TGTGCCAGTAGTACCCCGACAGGGGTACGGGGGGTCAACATTCAGTACTTC
TRBJ2-5 | TRBV3-1/TRBV3-2 | TRBD1 | . | CASSQASSPGQGWETQYF | TGTGCCAGCAGCCAAGCAAGTTCACCGGGACAGGGATGGGAGACCCAGTACTTC
TRBJ2-1 | TRBV4-2 | . | . | CASSQEEGSRQFF | TGTGCCAGCAGCCAAGAAGAGGGAAGTCGGCAGTTCTTC
TRBJ2-1 | TRBV16 | TRBD2 | . | CASSQLAGLYNEQFF | TGTGCCAGCAGCCAATTAGCGGGCCTCTACAATGAGCAGTTCTTC
TRBJ1-5 | TRBV6-2/TRBV6-3 | . | . | CASSIREGQPQHF | TGTGCCAGCAGCATCCGGGAGGGTCAGCCCCAGCATTTT
TRBJ1-5 | TRBV30 | . | . | CAWSKGASNQPQHF | TGTGCCTGGAGTAAAGGAGCCTCCAATCAGCCCCAGCATTTT
TRBJ1-6 | TRBV30 | TRBD1 | . | CAWGRQGEISSPLHF | TGTGCCTGGGGAAGACAGGGGGAGATATCTTCACCCCTCCACTTT
TRBJ1-6 | TRBV3-1/TRBV3-2 | . | . | CASSQGQINSPLHF | TGTGCCAGCAGCCAAGGACAGATAAATTCACCCCTCCACTTT
TRBJ2-2 | TRBV10-3 | . | . | CAISESGGQSTGELFF | TGTGCCATCAGTGAGTCCGGGGGACAGTCCACCGGGGAGCTGTTTTTT
TRBJ2-1 | TRBV19 | . | . | CASHRGVSYNEQFF | TGTGCCAGTCACCGGGGAGTCTCCTACAATGAGCAGTTCTTC
TRBJ1-1 | TRBV7-8 | TRBD1 | . | CASSLTGVPEAFF | TGTGCCAGCAGCCTTACAGGGGTGCCTGAAGCTTTCTTT